This TCR beta chain was recorded in a study of T cell responses to AZD1222 COVID-19 vaccine. About this clone itself: Its specificity is unknown.

Study results and caveats: The donors showed a predominance of white British ancestry and of females, with possible underestimation of clonal diversity. Only a handful of AZD1222 recipients, roughly six in all, had baseline seropositivity. Increases in Spike-specific TCR breadth and depth were seen after two AZD1222 doses.

The data were produced by immunoSEQ multiplex PCR, yet TCRdb's version contains in-frame clones alone and is incomplete. The top ten hold about 2.9% of the sample, which has some 96,000 clones, 85% to 90% seen once. This TCR was sampled from an adult in good health. The sequences come from peripheral blood, collected on day 0 of AZD1222 vaccination.

For the CDR3, the DNA is TGTGCCAGCTCGAATGCAGGGCCCTACAATGAGCAGTTCTTC. This codes for CASSNAGPYNEQFF. The chain is built from TRBV27 and TRBJ2-1; tentatively, D is TRBD1 (5 bases). CDR3 length: 14 residues. The germline V gene has CDR1 MNHEY and CDR2 SMNVEV (reference sequence). Trimming stripped 8 bases from V and 2 bases from J, with 13 bases between.